This entry is about one TCR beta chain. Its specificity is not known. Germline-derived CDR1 and CDR2 are SGHTA and FQGNSA. The CDR3 extends over 15 amino acids. UMIs were included in TCR beta cDNA generated by 5'RACE template switching. TCRdb re-analyzed the 5' RACE reads; it lists each CDR3 protein once, without DNA. The listing contains hundreds of thousands of distinct CDR3 sequences. This specimen comes from a study of T cells expressing NK-cell markers. Findings and limits, study-wide: A handful of donors' CD3+CD56-NKG2C+ cells were dominated by the same clonotypes.

J is TRBJ2-2 and V is TRBV7-2; TCRdb reports TRBD1, a call that lacks DNA to check it against. The specimen was blood T cells: a sorted CD56 or NKG2C T cell subset, CD4+ or CD8+ T cells, or bulk PBMC T cells (not recorded which). The receptor comes from a woman between 18 and 75 years old in good health. The CDR3 loop reads CASSAWGLNTGELFF.